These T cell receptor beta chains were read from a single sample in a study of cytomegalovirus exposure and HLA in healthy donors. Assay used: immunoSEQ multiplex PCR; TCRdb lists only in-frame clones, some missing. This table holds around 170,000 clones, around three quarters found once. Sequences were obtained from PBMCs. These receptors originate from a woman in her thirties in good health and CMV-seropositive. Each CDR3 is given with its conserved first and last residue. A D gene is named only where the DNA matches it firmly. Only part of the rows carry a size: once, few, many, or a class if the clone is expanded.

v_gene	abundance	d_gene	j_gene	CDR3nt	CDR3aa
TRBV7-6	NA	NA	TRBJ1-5	TGTGCCAGCAGCCCCGGTATGGGGGGGGGCAATCAGCCCCAGCATTTT	CASSPGMGGGNQPQHF
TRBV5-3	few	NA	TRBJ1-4	TGTGCCAGAAGCTTGACCTCAGGTGAAAAACTGTTTTTT	CARSLTSGEKLFF
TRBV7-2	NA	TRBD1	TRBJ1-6	TGTGCCAGCAGACCGAGGACAGGGGCTTTGACCTATAATTCACCCCTCCACTTT	CASRPRTGALTYNSPLHF
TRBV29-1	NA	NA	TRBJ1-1	TGCAGCGTGGAGAGGGACACTGAAGCTTTCTTT	CSVERDTEAFF
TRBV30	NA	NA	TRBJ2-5	TGTGCCTGGAGCCCCACAGGAGGGGCCCAGTACTTC	CAWSPTGGAQYF
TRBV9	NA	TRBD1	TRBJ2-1	TGTGCCAGCAGCGTAGCCGGGACAGGGGGTGTGGATGAGCAGTTCTTC	CASSVAGTGGVDEQFF
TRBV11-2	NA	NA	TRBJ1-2	TGTGCCAGCAGCTCCGGGGTAGGGCTACCGTTCTATGGCTACACCTTC	CASSSGVGLPFYGYTF
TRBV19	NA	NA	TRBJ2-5	TGTGCCAGTAGTATAGATGGGCTCAGGGAGACCCAGTACTTC	CASSIDGLRETQYF
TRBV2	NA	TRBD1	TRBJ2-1	TGTGCCAGTAGCGACAGGGGGTATGGTGATGAGCAGTTCTTC	CASSDRGYGDEQFF
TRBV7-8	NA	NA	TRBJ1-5	TGTGCCAGCAGCCTTAAACCCCCCAGGGCCGGCAATCAGCCCCAGCATTTT	CASSLKPPRAGNQPQHF
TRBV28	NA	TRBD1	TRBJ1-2	TGTGCCAGCAAACGGACAGGGGAGTATGACGGCTACACCTTC	CASKRTGEYDGYTF
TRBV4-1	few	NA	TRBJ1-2	TGCGCCAGCAGCCAAGGCTGGGGAGGGCTGGGAGGCTACACCTTC	CASSQGWGGLGGYTF
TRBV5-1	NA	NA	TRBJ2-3	TGCGCCAGCAGAGCGGACGGCCCTAGCACAGATACGCAGTATTTT	CASRADGPSTDTQYF
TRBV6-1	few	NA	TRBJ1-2	TGTGCCAGCAGTGATACGGGGTGGGGTAACTATGGCTACACCTTC	CASSDTGWGNYGYTF
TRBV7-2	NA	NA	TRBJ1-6	TGTGCCAGCAGCTTAGGCACGGGTCCTTCACCCCTCCACTTT	CASSLGTGPSPLHF
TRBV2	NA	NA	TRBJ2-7	TGTGCCAGCAGTGAAGGTGGTTACAGGTGGCTGTACTTC	CASSEGGYRWLYF
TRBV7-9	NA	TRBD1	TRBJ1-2	TGTGCCAGCAACGAAGGGACCCGGGACAGGGAAGGAGTTGGCTACACCTTC	CASNEGTRDREGVGYTF
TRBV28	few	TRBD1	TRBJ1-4	TGTGCCAGCAGTTTCGGACAGGGTCGTGAAAAACTGTTTTTT	CASSFGQGREKLFF
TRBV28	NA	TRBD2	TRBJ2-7	TGTGCCAGCAGTTTGGGACTAGCGGGGGGCTCCTACGAGCAGTACTTC	CASSLGLAGGSYEQYF
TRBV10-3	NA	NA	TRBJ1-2	TGTGCCATCAAATCCACAGAATTGGATGGCTACACCTTC	CAIKSTELDGYTF
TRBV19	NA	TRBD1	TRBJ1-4	TGTGCCAGTACCCCTTCGACAGGGATCCATGAAAAACTGTTTTTT	CASTPSTGIHEKLFF
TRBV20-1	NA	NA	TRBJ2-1	TGCAGTGCCTTTTACAATGAGCAGTTCTTC	CSAFYNEQFF
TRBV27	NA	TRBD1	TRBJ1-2	TGTGCCAGCAGTTTATCGCGGACAGGGCTGCGTGGCTACACCTTC	CASSLSRTGLRGYTF
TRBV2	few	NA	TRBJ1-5	TGTGCCAGCACTGGCAGGGCGAATCAGCCCCAGCATTTT	CASTGRANQPQHF
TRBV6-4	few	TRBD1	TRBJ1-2	TGTGCCAGCGGGGACAGGGACTATGGCTACACCTTC	CASGDRDYGYTF
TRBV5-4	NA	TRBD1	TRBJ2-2	TGTGCCAGCAGCCAGGGGGAACAGGGGCGAACCGGGGAGCTGTTTTTT	CASSQGEQGRTGELFF
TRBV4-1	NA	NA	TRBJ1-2	TGCGCCAGCAGCCTACGGGAGGGGGAGGGCTACACCTTC	CASSLREGEGYTF
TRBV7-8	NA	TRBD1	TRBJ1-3	TGTGCCAGCAGCTTTGGACAGGGGGCAAGCTCTGGAAACACCATATATTTT	CASSFGQGASSGNTIYF
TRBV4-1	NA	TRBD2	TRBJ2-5	TGCGCCAGCAGCCCTCTGACTAGCGGGCAAGAGACCCAGTACTTC	CASSPLTSGQETQYF
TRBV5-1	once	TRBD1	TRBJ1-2	TGCGCCAGCAGCAACAGGGGCCCCAACTATGGCTACACCTTC	CASSNRGPNYGYTF
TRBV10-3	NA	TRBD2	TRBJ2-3	TGTGCCATCAGTGAGGGGACTAGCGGCACAGATACGCAGTATTTT	CAISEGTSGTDTQYF
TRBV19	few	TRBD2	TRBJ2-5	TGTGCCAGTAGTATTGGCGGGGGAGTTCAAGAGACCCAGTACTTC	CASSIGGGVQETQYF
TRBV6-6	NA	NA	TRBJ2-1	TGTGCCAGCAGTTATTTAAATCTGGACACGAACAATGAGCAGTTCTTC	CASSYLNLDTNNEQFF
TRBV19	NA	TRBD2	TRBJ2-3	TGTGCCAGTAGTCGGGGGGGCAGGGGAGATACGCAGTATTTT	CASSRGGRGDTQYF
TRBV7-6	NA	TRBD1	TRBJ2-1	TGTGCCAGCAGCTTGGGACAGCCTCTCAATGAGCAGTTCTTC	CASSLGQPLNEQFF
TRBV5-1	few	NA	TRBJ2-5	TGCGCCAGCAGCTTGGGGACAGTCCAAGAGACCCAGTACTTC	CASSLGTVQETQYF
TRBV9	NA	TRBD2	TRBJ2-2	TGTGCCAGCAGAGCTGGGGGGGGCACCGGGGAGCTGTTTTTT	CASRAGGGTGELFF
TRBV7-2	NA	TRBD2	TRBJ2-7	TGTGCCAGCAGCTTAGAAAAGATAGCGGGGGGGCCAAGAGTTCACGAGCAGTACTTC	CASSLEKIAGGPRVHEQYF
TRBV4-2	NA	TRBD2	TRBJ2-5	TGTGCCAGCAGCCAAGTAGGCGGGGGTGCGTACCAAGAGACCCAGTACTTC	CASSQVGGGAYQETQYF
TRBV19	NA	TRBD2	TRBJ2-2	TGTGCCAGTAGTACACCCAGCGGGGTGAACACCGGGGAGCTGTTTTTT	CASSTPSGVNTGELFF